One and the same sample provided the 17 T cell receptor beta chains below, sequenced in a study of CD4 T cells in relation to SARS-CoV-2 and coronaviruses. Here immunoSEQ multiplex PCR was the method, and the copy in TCRdb shows in-frame clones only, minus some. The sample has some 43,000 clones, more than 65% seen once; the top ten hold more than 1.2%. These receptors lack a known antigen. The specimen was naive CD4+ T cells from PBMCs, cultured in vitro. Specified subset: naive CD4+ T cells isolated by negative enrichment. The source of these receptors is an adult with COVID-19.

The chain uses TRBV6-2 or TRBV6-3 and TRBJ2-6; TRBD2 matches 15 bases. CDR1 and CDR2 (germline): MNHEY, SVGEGT. CDR3 length equals 18 residues. V dropped 5 bases and J dropped 4; count of bases not matched to a gene: 6. The CDR3 is CASSPGLAGGPGANVLTF. In DNA form, the CDR3 reads TGTGCCAGCAGTCCGGGACTAGCGGGAGGCCCCGGGGCCAACGTCCTGACTTTC.

J is TRBJ2-7 and V is TRBV6-5; TRBD2 aligns across 8 bases. V shed 2 bases and J 1 base; nucleotides not matched to a gene: 4. This CDR3 spans 15 amino acids. Per germline, CDR1 MNHEY and CDR2 SVGAGI. CDR3 region: CASSYGLAQSYEQYF. CDR3 in DNA: TGTGCCAGCAGTTACGGACTAGCACAATCCTACGAGCAGTACTTC.

The CDR3 nucleotides are TGCAGCGTTGAAAGTCTTAGCAGACGATCCTACAATGAGCAGTTCTTC. Translation gives CSVESLSRRSYNEQFF. The chain employs TRBV29-1 and TRBJ2-1; D uncertain. This CDR3 is built from 16 residues. The V gene's germline CDR1 is SQVTM and CDR2 ANQGSEA. V dropped 2 bases and J dropped 1 base, with 15 bases sitting between them.

Only a few counts were recorded for this clone. This rearrangement joins TRBV4-1 to TRBJ2-3; 10 nucleotides agree with TRBD2. This CDR3 spans 17 amino acids. Germline CDR1 MGHRA, CDR2 YSYEKL. Trimming cost V 1 base and J 4 bases; bases outside gene matches: 8. The CDR3 DNA follows: TGCGCCAGCAGCCAAGGGGCTAGCGGGAGTGGCCCAGATACGCAGTATTTT. Protein sequence: CASSQGASGSGPDTQYF.

This clone occurred once. The chain carries TRBV19 and TRBJ2-7; 10 bases are a match to TRBD2. CDR3 length: 15 residues. With 5 bases clipped from V and 1 base from J, the junction kept 5 bases outside the gene matches. Germline CDR1 and CDR2: LNHDA and SQIVND (reference sequence). As DNA, the CDR3 is TGTGCCAGTAGTCCTGGACTAGCGGAGTCCTACGAGCAGTACTTC. This codes for CASSPGLAESYEQYF.

This clone has a handful of counts. J is TRBJ1-5 and V is TRBV28; D remains ambiguous. The germline CDR1 and CDR2 sequences are MDHEN and SYDVKM. CDR3 length: 14 residues. V was clipped by 8 bases and J by 5 bases, with 16 bases between them. The CDR3 is CASLIARGDQPQHF. The CDR3 coding sequence is TGTGCCAGCCTAATTGCACGGGGAGATCAGCCCCAGCATTTT.

The chain couples TRBV2 to TRBJ2-3, with D hard to call. This CDR3 spans 16 amino acids. V was cut by 5 bases and J by 2 bases, with 17 bases left in between. The germline gives CDR1 SNHLY, CDR2 FYNNEI. The DNA of the CDR3 is TGTGCCAGCAGTCCAAGACCGGCCCTTTCCACAGATACGCAGTATTTT. Amino acid sequence: CASSPRPALSTDTQYF.

CDR3 sequence reads: CASSTGTAYEQYF. CDR3 nucleotides: TGTGCCAGCAGCACCGGGACAGCCTACGAGCAGTACTTC. The chain has TRBV7-8 and TRBJ2-7; 7 positions match TRBD1. Germline V gene lookup returns CDR1 SGHVS and CDR2 FQNEAQ. The CDR3 runs to 13 residues. V was pared by 5 bases and J by 2 bases, with 3 bases of the junction left unmatched. The complete variable domain, with remaining parts taken from reference TRBV7-8 and TRBJ2-7, reads GAGVSQSPRYKVAKRGQDVALRCDPISGHVSLFWYQQALGQGPEFLTYFQNEAQLDKSGLPSDRFFAERPEGSVSTLKIQRTQQEDSAVYLCASSTGTAYEQYFGPGTRLTVT.

In this sample, this clone turned up once. The chain links TRBV7-8 to TRBJ2-3; tentative D call: TRBD1 (5 bases). V was trimmed by 8 bases and J by 5 bases, leaving 17 bases between them. CDR3 length: 14 residues. Looked up from germline, CDR1 is SGHVS and CDR2 is FQNEAQ. CDR3 DNA sequence: TGTGCCAGCGGCAGACCTCAGGGCGGAGATACGCAGTATTTT. Residues: CASGRPQGGDTQYF.

V is TRBV11-2 and J is TRBJ2-1, with no clear D. The CDR3 sequence is 15 residues long. Per germline, CDR1 SGHAT and CDR2 FQNNGV. The ends were cut back, 5 bases at V and 4 bases at J, with 15 bases in the middle. The chain's CDR3 is CASSQTPSAYNEQFF. CDR3 nucleotide sequence: TGTGCCAGCAGCCAGACTCCGAGCGCATACAATGAGCAGTTCTTC.

The rearrangement uses TRBV4-1 and TRBJ1-4, with D unresolved. Per the germline V gene, CDR1 is MGHRA and CDR2 is YSYEKL. Trimming took off 1 base at V and 8 bases at J, with 8 bases between the two ends. The CDR3 consists of 13 residues. The DNA of the CDR3 is TGCGCCAGCAGCCAAGGGCTAAGGGAAAAACTGTTTTTT. Its translation: CASSQGLREKLFF.

This clone was seen a handful of times. The genes are TRBV7-9 and TRBJ2-1, with 10 nucleotides matching TRBD2. V was clipped by 5 bases and J by 10 bases; unmatched bases: 11. CDR3 length equals 15 residues. Per germline, CDR1 SEHNR and CDR2 FQNEAQ (reference sequence). The CDR3 DNA sequence: TGTGCCAGCAGCCCCCTAGCGGGAGTACTAGGGGAGCAGTTCTTC. Amino acids: CASSPLAGVLGEQFF.

The chain employs TRBV5-6 and TRBJ2-1; 9 nucleotides align to TRBD1. V lost 3 bases, J lost 7 bases, and 14 bases stayed unmatched. This CDR3 has 17 residues. The germline gives CDR1 SGHDT, CDR2 YYEEEE. The DNA for the CDR3 is TGTGCCAGCAGCTCTGATACAGGGGGCGTACCGTGGAATGAGCAGTTCTTC. It yields the protein CASSSDTGGVPWNEQFF.

This clone has only a few counts. The chain joins TRBV7-9 to TRBJ2-2; D is unclear. CDR3 size: 13 residues. CDR1 and CDR2 from the germline V gene are SEHNR and FQNEAQ (reference sequence). V lost 3 bases and J lost 1, with 3 bases in between. CDR3: CASSFLNTGELFF. The CDR3 region has the DNA TGTGCCAGCAGCTTTTTGAACACCGGGGAGCTGTTTTTT.

DNA for the CDR3: TGTGCCAGCAGCTTGGGGGCAGTCTCTGGAAACACCATATATTTT. It yields the protein CASSLGAVSGNTIYF. The chain has TRBV5-4 and TRBJ1-3; D gene uncertain. This CDR3 contains 15 residues. Trimming pared 0 bases from V and 0 bases from J, leaving 7 bases between. Per the germline V gene, CDR1 is SGHNT and CDR2 is YYREEE (reference sequence).

This clone was seen just once. The rearrangement joins TRBV10-3 to TRBJ2-5; D not certain. Trimming pared 4 bases from V and 3 bases from J, leaving 9 bases between. The CDR3 loop spans 13 amino acids. Germline V gene lookup returns CDR1 ENHRY and CDR2 SYGVKD. The CDR3 sequence: CAISAGSEETQYF. The CDR3 DNA reads TGTGCCATCAGTGCGGGTTCTGAAGAGACCCAGTACTTC.

This clone was seen more than once but under ten times. The gene calls are TRBV7-9 and TRBJ2-5; D uncertain. Germline V CDR1 and CDR2: SEHNR, FQNEAQ (reference sequence). The CDR3 runs to 12 residues. The ends were cut back, 3 bases at V and 3 bases at J, with 5 bases in the middle. DNA of the CDR3: TGTGCCAGCAGCTTCAACAAAGAGACCCAGTACTTC. The encoded protein is CASSFNKETQYF.